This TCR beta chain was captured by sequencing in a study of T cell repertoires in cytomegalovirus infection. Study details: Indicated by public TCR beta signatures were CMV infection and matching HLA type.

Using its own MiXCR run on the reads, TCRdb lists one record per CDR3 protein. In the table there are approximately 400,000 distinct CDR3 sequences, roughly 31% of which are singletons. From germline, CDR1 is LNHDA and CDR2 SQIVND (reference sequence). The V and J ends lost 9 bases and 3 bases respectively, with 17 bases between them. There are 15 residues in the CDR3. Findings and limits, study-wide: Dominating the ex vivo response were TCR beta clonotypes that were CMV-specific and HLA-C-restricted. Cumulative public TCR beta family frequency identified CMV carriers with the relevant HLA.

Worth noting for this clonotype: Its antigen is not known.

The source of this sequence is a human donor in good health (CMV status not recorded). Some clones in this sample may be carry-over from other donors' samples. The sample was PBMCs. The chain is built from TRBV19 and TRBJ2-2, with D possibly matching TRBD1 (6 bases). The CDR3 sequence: CARHRVVDDTGELFF. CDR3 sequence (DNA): TGTGCCAGACACAGGGTAGTGGATGACACCGGGGAGCTGTTTTTT. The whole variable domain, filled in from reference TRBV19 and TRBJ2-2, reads DGGITQSPKYLFRKEGQNVTLSCEQNLNHDAMYWYRQDPGQGLRLIYYSQIVNDFQKGDIAEGYSVSREKKESFPLTVTSAQKNPTAFYLCARHRVVDDTGELFFGEGSRLTVL.